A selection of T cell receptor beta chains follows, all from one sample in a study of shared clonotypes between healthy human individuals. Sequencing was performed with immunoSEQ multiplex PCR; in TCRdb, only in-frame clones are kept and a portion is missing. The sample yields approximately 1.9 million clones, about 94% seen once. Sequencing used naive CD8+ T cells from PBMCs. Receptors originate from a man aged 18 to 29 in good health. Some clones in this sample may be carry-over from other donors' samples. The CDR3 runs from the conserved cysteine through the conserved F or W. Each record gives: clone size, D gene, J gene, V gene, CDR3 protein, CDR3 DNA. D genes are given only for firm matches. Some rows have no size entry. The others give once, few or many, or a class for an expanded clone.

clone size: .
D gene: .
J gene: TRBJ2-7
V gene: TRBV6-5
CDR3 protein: CASSHRASVYEQYF
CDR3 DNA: TGTGCCAGCAGTCACCGGGCTAGCGTCTACGAGCAGTACTTC

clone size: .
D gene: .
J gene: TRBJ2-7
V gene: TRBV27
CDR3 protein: CASSSHGGLGSYEQYF
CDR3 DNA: TGTGCCAGCAGTTCCCACGGGGGACTGGGGTCCTACGAGCAGTACTTC

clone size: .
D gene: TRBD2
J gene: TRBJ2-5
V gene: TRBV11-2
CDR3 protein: CASSSVGREQKTQYF
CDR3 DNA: TGTGCCAGCAGCTCAGTCGGGCGGGAGCAAAAGACCCAGTACTTC

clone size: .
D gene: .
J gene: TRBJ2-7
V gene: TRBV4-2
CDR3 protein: CASSQEAPTGFYEQYF
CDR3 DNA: TGTGCCAGCAGCCAAGAAGCCCCGACAGGTTTCTACGAGCAGTACTTC

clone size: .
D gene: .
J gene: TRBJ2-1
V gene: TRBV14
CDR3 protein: CASSPRASSYNEQFF
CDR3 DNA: TGTGCCAGCAGCCCGCGGGCGAGCTCCTACAATGAGCAGTTCTTC

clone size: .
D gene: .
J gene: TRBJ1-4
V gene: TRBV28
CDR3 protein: CASSPPGAEKLFF
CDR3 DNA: TGTGCCAGCAGTCCTCCAGGGGCTGAAAAACTGTTTTTT

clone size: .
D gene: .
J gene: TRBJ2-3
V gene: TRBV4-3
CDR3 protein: CASSLGWRQGSTDTQYF
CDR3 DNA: TGCGCCAGCAGCCTGGGATGGAGGCAGGGGAGCACAGATACGCAGTATTTT

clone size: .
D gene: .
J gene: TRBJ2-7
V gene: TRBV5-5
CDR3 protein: CASRLGTGDYEQYF
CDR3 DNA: TGTGCCAGCAGATTGGGGACTGGAGACTACGAGCAGTACTTC

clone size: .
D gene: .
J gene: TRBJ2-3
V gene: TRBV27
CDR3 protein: CASSGPSGGTDTQYF
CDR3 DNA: TGTGCCAGCAGCGGGCCCTCAGGGGGCACAGATACGCAGTATTTT

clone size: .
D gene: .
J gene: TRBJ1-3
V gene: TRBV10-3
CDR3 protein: CAISPLGGPGNTIYF
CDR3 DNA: TGTGCCATCAGTCCCTTGGGGGGGCCGGGAAACACCATATATTTT

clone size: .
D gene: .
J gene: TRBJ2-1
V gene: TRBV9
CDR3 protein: CASSVASRPNPYNEQFF
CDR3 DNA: TGTGCCAGCAGCGTAGCTTCCCGGCCAAACCCCTACAATGAGCAGTTCTTC

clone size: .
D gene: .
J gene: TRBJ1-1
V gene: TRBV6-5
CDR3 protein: CASSYSRTMNTEAFF
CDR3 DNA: TGTGCCAGCAGTTACTCACGGACAATGAACACTGAAGCTTTCTTT

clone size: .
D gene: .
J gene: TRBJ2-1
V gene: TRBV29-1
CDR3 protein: CSVGSGYNEQFF
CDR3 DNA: TGCAGCGTAGGTAGCGGCTACAATGAGCAGTTCTTC

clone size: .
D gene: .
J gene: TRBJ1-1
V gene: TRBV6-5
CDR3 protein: CASSSLGERDTEAFF
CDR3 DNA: TGTGCCAGCAGTTCCCTGGGGGAGCGGGACACTGAAGCTTTCTTT

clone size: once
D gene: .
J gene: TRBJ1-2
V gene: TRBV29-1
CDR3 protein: CSVEKGRVDGYTF
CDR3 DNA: TGCAGCGTTGAAAAGGGCAGAGTCGACGGCTACACCTTC

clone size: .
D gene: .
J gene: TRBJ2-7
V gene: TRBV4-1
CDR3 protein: CASSHGPGRGYEQYF
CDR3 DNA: TGCGCCAGCAGCCATGGACCGGGACGCGGTTACGAGCAGTACTTC

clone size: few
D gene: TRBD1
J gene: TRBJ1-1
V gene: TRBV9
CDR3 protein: CASSPDRVTEAFF
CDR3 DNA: TGTGCCAGCAGCCCCGACAGGGTCACTGAAGCTTTCTTT

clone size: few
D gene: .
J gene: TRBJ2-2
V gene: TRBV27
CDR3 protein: CASSFGPGELFF
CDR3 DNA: TGTGCCAGCAGTTTCGGGCCCGGGGAGCTGTTTTTT

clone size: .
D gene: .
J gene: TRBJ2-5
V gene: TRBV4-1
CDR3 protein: CASSPLFPPKGGETQYF
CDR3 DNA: TGCGCCAGCAGCCCTTTGTTCCCACCTAAGGGTGGAGAGACCCAGTACTTC

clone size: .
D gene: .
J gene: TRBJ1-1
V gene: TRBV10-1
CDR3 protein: CASSESIQNTEAFF
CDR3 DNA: TGCGCCAGCAGTGAGTCGATTCAGAACACTGAAGCTTTCTTT

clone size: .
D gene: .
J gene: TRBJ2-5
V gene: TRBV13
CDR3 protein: CASSLGSTETQYF
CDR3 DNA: TGTGCCAGCAGCTTAGGTTCCACCGAGACCCAGTACTTC

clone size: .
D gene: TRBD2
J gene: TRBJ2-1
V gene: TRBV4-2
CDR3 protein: CASSQDDKAGVAYNEQFF
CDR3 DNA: TGTGCCAGCAGCCAAGATGACAAAGCGGGAGTTGCCTACAATGAGCAGTTCTTC

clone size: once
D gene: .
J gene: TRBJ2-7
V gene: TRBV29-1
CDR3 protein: CSVDWGKSASYEQYF
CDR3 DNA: TGCAGCGTTGATTGGGGAAAATCAGCCTCCTACGAGCAGTACTTC

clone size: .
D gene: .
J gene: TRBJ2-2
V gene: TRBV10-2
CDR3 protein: CASSEGIATGELFF
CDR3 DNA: TGCGCCAGCAGTGAGGGCATCGCCACCGGGGAGCTGTTTTTT

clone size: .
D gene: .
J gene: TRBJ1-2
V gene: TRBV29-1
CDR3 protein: CSATNYGYTF
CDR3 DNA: TGCAGCGCAACTAACTATGGCTACACCTTC

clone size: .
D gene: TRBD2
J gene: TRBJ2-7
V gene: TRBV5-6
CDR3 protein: CASSSGPLAESSYEQYF
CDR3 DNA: TGTGCCAGCAGCTCGGGGCCTCTAGCGGAGAGCTCCTACGAGCAGTACTTC

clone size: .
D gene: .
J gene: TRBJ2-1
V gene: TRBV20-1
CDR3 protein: CSAPTYNEQFF
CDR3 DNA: TGCAGTGCTCCCACCTACAATGAGCAGTTCTTC

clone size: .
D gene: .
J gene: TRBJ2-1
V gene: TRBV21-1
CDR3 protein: CASRGWTGDHNEQFF
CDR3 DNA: TGTGCCAGCAGAGGATGGACAGGGGACCACAATGAGCAGTTCTTC

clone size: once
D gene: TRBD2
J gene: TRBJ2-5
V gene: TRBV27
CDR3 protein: CASSLSGVVAGDGTQYF
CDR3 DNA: TGTGCCAGCAGTTTATCCGGAGTGGTAGCGGGGGATGGGACCCAGTACTTC

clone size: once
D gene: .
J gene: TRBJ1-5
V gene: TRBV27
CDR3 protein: CASSPPNSPQHF
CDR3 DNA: TGTGCCAGCAGCCCTCCTAATAGCCCCCAGCATTTT

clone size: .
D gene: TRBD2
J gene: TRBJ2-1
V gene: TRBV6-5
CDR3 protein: CASSYRAGALNEQFF
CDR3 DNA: TGTGCCAGCAGTTATCGAGCGGGAGCTCTCAATGAGCAGTTCTTC

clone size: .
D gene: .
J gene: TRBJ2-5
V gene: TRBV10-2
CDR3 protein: CASSESAGRETQYF
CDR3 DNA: TGCGCCAGCAGTGAGTCTGCTGGGCGAGAGACCCAGTACTTC

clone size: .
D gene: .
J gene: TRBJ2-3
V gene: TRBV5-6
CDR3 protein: CASSQRVRLSTDTQYF
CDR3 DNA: TGTGCCAGCAGCCAGAGGGTCCGACTTAGCACAGATACGCAGTATTTT

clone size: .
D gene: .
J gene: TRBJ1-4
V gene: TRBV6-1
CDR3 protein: CASSEARIDTTSYEKLFF
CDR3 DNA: TGTGCCAGCAGTGAAGCTCGGATTGACACTACCTCCTATGAAAAACTGTTTTTT

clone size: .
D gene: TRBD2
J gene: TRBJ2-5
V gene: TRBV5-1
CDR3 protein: CATAPGLAGVGGETQYF
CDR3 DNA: TGCGCCACCGCTCCGGGACTAGCGGGAGTTGGCGGAGAGACCCAGTACTTC

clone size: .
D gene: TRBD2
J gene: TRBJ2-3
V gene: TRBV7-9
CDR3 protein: CASSLGPLAGVADTQYF
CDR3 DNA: TGTGCCAGCAGCTTAGGCCCACTAGCGGGAGTGGCAGATACGCAGTATTTT

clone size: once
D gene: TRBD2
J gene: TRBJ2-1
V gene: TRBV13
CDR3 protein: CASSQRLAGSSYNEQFF
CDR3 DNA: TGTGCCAGCAGCCAAAGACTAGCGGGTAGCTCCTACAATGAGCAGTTCTTC

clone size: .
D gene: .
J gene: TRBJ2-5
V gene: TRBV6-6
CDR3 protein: CASSLDIEETQYF
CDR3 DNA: TGTGCCAGCAGCCTGGACATCGAAGAGACCCAGTACTTC

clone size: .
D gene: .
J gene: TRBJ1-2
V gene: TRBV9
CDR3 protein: CASSDFYGYTF
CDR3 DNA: TGTGCCAGCAGCGATTTTTATGGCTACACCTTC

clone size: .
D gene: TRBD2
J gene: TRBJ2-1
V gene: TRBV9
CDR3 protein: CASSVVGLAGGGRYNEQFF
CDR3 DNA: TGTGCCAGCAGCGTAGTGGGACTAGCGGGAGGGGGGCGCTACAATGAGCAGTTCTTC

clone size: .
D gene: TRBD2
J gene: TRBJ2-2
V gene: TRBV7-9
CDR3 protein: CASSPRLAGYGELFF
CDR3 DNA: TGTGCCAGCAGTCCCAGACTAGCGGGATACGGGGAGCTGTTTTTT

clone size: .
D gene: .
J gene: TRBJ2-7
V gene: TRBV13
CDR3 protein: CASSLGNREYEQYF
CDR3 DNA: TGTGCCAGCAGCTTAGGAAACAGGGAGTACGAGCAGTACTTC

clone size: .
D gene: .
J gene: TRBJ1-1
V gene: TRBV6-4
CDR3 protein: CASRSGLNTEAFF
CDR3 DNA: TGTGCCAGCAGGAGTGGGCTGAACACTGAAGCTTTCTTT

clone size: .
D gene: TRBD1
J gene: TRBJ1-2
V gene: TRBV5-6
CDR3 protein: CASSIRTGLFWYGYTF
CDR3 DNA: TGTGCCAGCAGCATCAGGACAGGGCTTTTTTGGTATGGCTACACCTTC

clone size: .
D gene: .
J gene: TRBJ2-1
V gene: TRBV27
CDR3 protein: CASRPGTNEQFF
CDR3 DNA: TGTGCCAGCAGACCCGGCACGAATGAGCAGTTCTTC

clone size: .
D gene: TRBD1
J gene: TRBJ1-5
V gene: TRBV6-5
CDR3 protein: CASSDRASNQPQHF
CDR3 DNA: TGTGCCAGCAGCGACAGGGCGAGCAATCAGCCCCAGCATTTT

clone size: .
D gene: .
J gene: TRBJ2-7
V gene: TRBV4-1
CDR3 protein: CASSHRQSYEQYF
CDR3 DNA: TGCGCCAGCAGCCATCGTCAGTCCTACGAGCAGTACTTC

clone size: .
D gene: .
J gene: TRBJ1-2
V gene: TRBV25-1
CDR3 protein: CASSDPWTHGGYGYTF
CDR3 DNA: TGTGCCAGCAGTGATCCTTGGACCCACGGGGGTTATGGCTACACCTTC

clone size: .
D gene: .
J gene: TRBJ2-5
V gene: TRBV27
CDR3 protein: CASSLTPAGYQETQYF
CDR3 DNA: TGTGCCAGCAGTTTGACCCCCGCAGGGTACCAAGAGACCCAGTACTTC

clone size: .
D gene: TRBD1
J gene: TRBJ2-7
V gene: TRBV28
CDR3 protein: CASSLTGTGNEQYF
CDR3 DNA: TGTGCCAGCAGTTTGACCGGGACAGGGAACGAGCAGTACTTC

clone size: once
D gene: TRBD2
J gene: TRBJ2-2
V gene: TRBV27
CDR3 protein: CASSPGVAGKSGELFF
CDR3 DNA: TGTGCCAGCTCCCCCGGGGTAGCGGGAAAGTCCGGGGAGCTGTTTTTT

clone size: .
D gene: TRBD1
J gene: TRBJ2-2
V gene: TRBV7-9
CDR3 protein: CASTEQTGGHTGELFF
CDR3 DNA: TGTGCCAGCACCGAACAGACAGGGGGCCACACCGGGGAGCTGTTTTTT

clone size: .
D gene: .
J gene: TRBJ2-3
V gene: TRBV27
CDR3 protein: CASSFAQGTDTQYF
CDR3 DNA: TGTGCCAGCAGTTTTGCCCAGGGAACAGATACGCAGTATTTT

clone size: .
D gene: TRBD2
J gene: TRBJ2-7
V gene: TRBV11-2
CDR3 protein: CASSEPGLVLEQYF
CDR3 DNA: TGTGCCAGCAGCGAACCGGGACTAGTTCTCGAGCAGTACTTC

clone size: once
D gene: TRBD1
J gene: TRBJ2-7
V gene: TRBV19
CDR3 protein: CASSIGTVKVYEQYF
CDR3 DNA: TGTGCCAGTAGTATTGGGACAGTAAAGGTCTACGAGCAGTACTTC